Below, one T cell receptor (beta chain) is given with its context. The sample holds a few counts of this clonotype. Its antigen is currently not known. No much larger clone exists at a distance of one base, and base qualities are not known. The data were taken from a study of T cells after yellow fever vaccination (dated by TCRdb to about 2019). In the study overall: The SMART-Seq v4 Ultra Low Input RNA kit was used to prepare libraries from fractions with low cell numbers. To track T-cell clones before and after primary and booster YFV17D yellow fever vaccination, bulk TCR alpha and beta repertoires were sequenced longitudinally. Two healthy male donors made up the cohort, one aged 18 to 29 years and the other aged 30 to 40 years. Blood was collected at multiple timepoints before and after primary and secondary immunization, and bulk PBMC replicates and cell subsets were isolated. The investigation overall reported the following: The study included only a couple of donors, which limits how far the findings can be generalized. After the booster, most of the clones that had expanded following primary vaccination were detected again (almost 98% of CD4 and 80% to 90% of CD8), which suggests that memory was broadly maintained. A small fraction of clonotypes showed up in both the CD4 and CD8 compartments, probably as a result of convergent recombination. Computational filtering was required because FACS-sorted repertoires could contain abundant contaminating clonotypes from the bulk population. The secondary T-cell response was found to be weaker but faster than the primary response, with a peak reached on day 5 rather than on day 15.

The treatment or condition tag for this specimen amounts to: live attenuated yellow fever vaccine strain. Two biological replicates of bulk PBMCs were collected at each blood-draw timepoint. PBMCs were isolated from peripheral blood using a standard Ficoll-Paque protocol. RNA was extracted with TriZol from bulk PBMCs, CD4 and CD8 fractions, and dextramer-positive and dextramer-negative fractions. TCR cDNA was synthesized by 5'RACE template switching, through which a universal primer site and unique molecular identifiers were introduced. cDNA synthesis was primed from both the TCR alpha and TCR beta constant segments. Library amplification used two PCR steps, and the second PCR step added sample barcodes and sequencing adapters. Libraries were sequenced on Illumina HiSeq 2500 (2x100 bp) or NovaSeq (2x150 bp). The published analysis was carried out like this. Demultiplexing of reads and collapsing into UMI consensus sequences were performed with MIGEC, and V(D)J alignment was carried out with MiXCR. Vaccine-responding clonotypes were defined with edgeR using replicate PBMC samples, requiring FDR below 0.01 and a log2 fold change above 5 up to day 15. Each bulk clonotype was labeled CD4 or CD8 based on which sequenced repertoire, CD4 or CD8, contained the clonotype at higher abundance. In TCRdb, the public reads were trimmed at Q25 with fastp and aligned with MiXCR, with productive beta chains retained. Each record represents a unique CDR3 protein, reported with the most common genes and DNA among its rows. In this record, the V and J calls reflect TCRdb's handling and not the investigators' own analysis. This sample holds about 340,000 distinct CDR3 sequences; 7.5% to 9% were observed only once. Under 20% of the sample comes from the top ten.

The input for sequencing was PBMCs, taken on the day of the first yellow fever vaccination. The source is a young man who received the YFV17D yellow fever vaccine.

The CDR3 here reads CASSFSSGPRAEAFF. The DNA is as follows: TGTGCCAGCAGCTTCTCATCAGGGCCGCGCGCTGAAGCTTTCTTT. The rearranged chain carries TRBV7-2 and TRBJ1-1, with TRBD1 tentatively as D gene (5 bases match). V is shortened by 3 bases, J by 6 bases, and the region joining them spans 17 bases. Sequences SGHTA (CDR1) and FQGNSA (CDR2) are obtained from the germline V gene. From the cysteine up to the phenylalanine, the CDR3 has a length of 15 residues. The kept DNA is CDR3 alone, 45 bases in frame from the first base.